These T cell receptor beta chains were read from a single sample in a study of CD8+ T cells in alopecia areata. Produced via immunoSEQ multiplex PCR; TCRdb's table is partial and in-frame only. Here the sample spans 95,000 to 120,000 clones, 56% being singletons. This specimen was CD4+ T cells sorted from blood, taken at week 24, from a patient treated with tofacitinib. The receptors come from a human donor with alopecia areata. Both conserved end residues are trimmed from each CDR3. Each record gives: D gene, J gene, V gene, CDR3 protein. A D gene is named only where the DNA matches it firmly.

>-|TRBJ2-2|TRBV29-1
SVDRETGELF
>-|TRBJ1-1|TRBV30
SFLTPLRTLKAF
>-|TRBJ1-1|TRBV18
ASSLGGNTEAF
>-|TRBJ1-1|TRBV12-5
ASGLARVGNTEAF
>-|TRBJ1-3|TRBV29-1
SATQGPSGNTIY
>-|TRBJ2-7|TRBV5-1
ASSFQQGSGEQY
>-|TRBJ1-2|TRBV27
ASSLVGNYGYT
>TRBD1|TRBJ1-3|TRBV4-1
ASSQDRAQTGGTGNTIY
>TRBD2|TRBJ2-1|TRBV4-1
ASSQDVSRGGSDEQF
>-|TRBJ2-1|TRBV2
ASSEYPGEQF
>-|TRBJ2-5|TRBV2
AAASQETQY
>TRBD1|TRBJ1-5|TRBV30
AWSQPYRDRGYLANQPQH
>TRBD1|TRBJ2-5|TRBV5-4
ASSPRTGGETQY
>-|TRBJ2-1|TRBV29-1
STRWGMDGDEQF
>TRBD1|TRBJ1-6|TRBV27
ASRYGQGAENSPLH
>-|TRBJ2-7|TRBV18
ASSPPGRSLGDEQY
>-|TRBJ1-6|TRBV18
ASSPTANNSPLH
>-|TRBJ1-2|TRBV7-2
ASSSTGTTNYGYT
>TRBD1|TRBJ1-5|TRBV7-8
ASSSHYRGSNQPQH
>TRBD1|TRBJ1-4|TRBV10-3
AISESTGKGYEKLF
>-|TRBJ2-3|TRBV1
TGAGTSTDTQY
>-|TRBJ2-3|TRBV12-5
ASGTGPVSTDTQY
>-|TRBJ1-1|TRBV5-6
ASSLGSSRMNTEAF
>TRBD2|TRBJ2-5|TRBV7-2
ASSYQTSGQETQY
>TRBD1|TRBJ2-7|TRBV11-2
ASNPDRKTYEQY
>-|TRBJ1-5|TRBV29-1
SVFRDGGGERNQPQH
>-|TRBJ2-2|TRBV5-1
ASRSFSTGELF
>-|TRBJ1-1|TRBV7-2
ASTQGMNTEAF
>TRBD1|TRBJ2-3|TRBV7-9
ASSLDGTATDTQY
>TRBD1|TRBJ1-1|TRBV27
ASSNQGQYTEAF
>TRBD2|TRBJ2-1|TRBV5-1
ASSLAGLAVDEQF
>-|TRBJ1-4|TRBV30
AWSWQDEKLF
>-|TRBJ1-2|TRBV29-1
SVGTEANYGYT
>-|TRBJ2-1|TRBV5-6
ASSLGVSANEQF
>-|TRBJ2-7|TRBV7-2
ASSAVLTSYEQY
>-|TRBJ2-7|TRBV6-5
ASSYSIPGTYEQY
>-|TRBJ2-3|TRBV4-2
ASSQDGTAHTDTQY
>TRBD1|TRBJ1-1|TRBV29-1
SASDRGKTEAF
>-|TRBJ2-5|TRBV15
ATSRAVRETQY
>-|TRBJ2-2|TRBV7-7
ASSLDLTGELF
>-|TRBJ1-2|TRBV4-3
ASSQGVAAGYYGYT
>TRBD1|TRBJ1-2|TRBV27
ASSPRTGGHYGYT
>-|TRBJ1-5|TRBV6-1
ASSGSQGNQPQH
>-|TRBJ1-5|TRBV30
AWGERGNQPQH
>-|TRBJ1-2|TRBV30
AWSNRWGYT
>-|TRBJ2-3|TRBV5-1
ASSSDQRITDTQY
>TRBD1|TRBJ2-3|TRBV23-1
ASSHVQGARPDTQY
>-|TRBJ1-5|TRBV4-1
ASSQGVGGGNQPQH
>TRBD2|TRBJ2-7|TRBV2
ASSEGTILYEQY
>-|TRBJ1-1|TRBV29-1
SVEANTEAF
>-|TRBJ2-7|TRBV9
ASSAMPSGTYSYEQY
>-|TRBJ1-1|TRBV30
AWRRGYRNTEAF
>-|TRBJ2-3|TRBV29-1
SVDSGDLSTDTQY
>-|TRBJ2-7|TRBV5-1
ASSLDGLSYEQY
>-|TRBJ1-2|TRBV30
AWSIIYGYT
>-|TRBJ1-2|TRBV18
ASSPPVQGYGYT
>-|TRBJ2-5|TRBV18
ASSPKQETQY
>-|TRBJ2-5|TRBV29-1
SVPRSQETQY